The rows below give T cell receptor beta chains drawn from one sample of a study of blood T cells in healthy people across ages. Each CDR3 protein is one row after TCRdb ran MiXCR on the 5' RACE reads. The repertoire holds 1.5 million or so distinct CDR3 sequences, with less than 45% as singletons. Sequencing was done on a sample of blood. These receptors all stem from a woman under 30 in good health. Each CDR3 is given with its conserved first and last residue. The D gene is left open where the match is weak. Size is stated for part of the rows, as once, few or many counts, or as a class when the clone is expanded.

few,TRBV29-1,TRBJ2-1,TRBD2,TGCAGCGGCGGTTCGACTAGCGGATTGAACAATGAGCAGTTCTTC,CSGGSTSGLNNEQFF
NA,TRBV20-1,TRBJ1-5,NA,TGCAGTGCCACTGGGGCGACAATGAGCAATCAGCCCCAGCATTTT,CSATGATMSNQPQHF
few,TRBV9,TRBJ2-1,TRBD2,TGTGCCAGCAGCGAACCGACTAGCGGGAGGATATCGGGCTACAATGAGCAGTTCTTC,CASSEPTSGRISGYNEQFF
many,TRBV6-2/TRBV6-3,TRBJ2-1,TRBD2,TGTGCCACCTCCGGGACTAGCGTAGGTGAGCAGTTCTTC,CATSGTSVGEQFF
NA,TRBV6-2/TRBV6-3,TRBJ1-1,NA,TGTGCCAGCAGTTCCGGGGTGGCCACTGAAGCTTTCTTT,CASSSGVATEAFF
NA,TRBV11-2,TRBJ1-4,NA,TGTGCCAGCAGCTTCCGGGGCAGGGTTGAAAAACTGTTTTTT,CASSFRGRVEKLFF
few,TRBV20-1,TRBJ2-7,TRBD1,TGCAGTGCTCCGGACAGGGGCGAGCAGTACTTC,CSAPDRGEQYF
few,TRBV3-1,TRBJ2-7,NA,TGTGCCAGCAGCTTAACCGAGGGTATAGGCTACGAGCAGTACTTC,CASSLTEGIGYEQYF
NA,TRBV7-2,TRBJ2-1,NA,TGTGCCAGCAGCAGGCTGGGGCGAAGTGAGCAGTTCTTC,CASSRLGRSEQFF
NA,TRBV3-1,TRBJ2-2,NA,TGTGCCAGCAGCCAAGAGGGGCACTTGTCGAACACCGGGGAGCTGTTTTTT,CASSQEGHLSNTGELFF
few,TRBV4-1,TRBJ1-1,NA,TGCGCCAGCAGCCCCCCCCGGGCAGAAGCTTTCTTT,CASSPPRAEAFF
NA,TRBV6-6,TRBJ2-4,NA,TGTGCCAGCAGTTACTCAGGCTGTGAGCAGTACTTC,CASSYSGCEQYF
once,TRBV20-1,TRBJ1-2,TRBD1,TGCAGTGCTGAGTCCGGGACAGGACCCTATGGCTACACCTTC,CSAESGTGPYGYTF
NA,TRBV7-9,TRBJ2-1,TRBD2,TGTGCCAGCAGCTCCATGGCAACTAGCGTCAATGAGCAGTTCTTC,CASSSMATSVNEQFF
NA,TRBV28,TRBJ2-7,TRBD2,TGTGCCAGCAGTTTACGCACGAATAGCGGGGGGGCCTGGTCCGAGCAGTACTTC,CASSLRTNSGGAWSEQYF
NA,TRBV29-1,TRBJ2-3,TRBD2,TGCAGCGTTGAACCACTAGCGGGACATGGGGTAACGCAGTATTTT,CSVEPLAGHGVTQYF
many,TRBV29-1,TRBJ2-7,NA,TGCAGCGTTGCCGACCGGGCATCTCTCGAGCAGTACTTC,CSVADRASLEQYF
once,TRBV20-1,TRBJ2-7,NA,TGCAGTGCTAGAGATCTAACGGGAGCCTACGAGCAGTACTTC,CSARDLTGAYEQYF
few,TRBV10-3,TRBJ2-7,TRBD2,TGTGCCATCAGTGACCTGCGGGGGGCGAGGGAGCAGTACTTC,CAISDLRGAREQYF
NA,TRBV20-1,TRBJ2-1,NA,TGCAGTACGGACCCTGGGGGTGAGCAGTTCTTC,CSTDPGGEQFF
few,TRBV4-3,TRBJ1-4,NA,TGCGCCAGCAGCCAAGGGCTGTGGACAACTAATGAAAAACTGTTTTTT,CASSQGLWTTNEKLFF
few,TRBV11-2,TRBJ2-3,TRBD2,TGTGCCAGCAGCTATAGACTAGCGGGGAGGCCAGATACGCAGTATTTT,CASSYRLAGRPDTQYF
once,TRBV28,TRBJ2-7,TRBD2,TGTGCCAGCAGTGGGGAGCGGGAGCTTTTCTACAATGAGCAGTACTTC,CASSGERELFYNEQYF
few,TRBV24-1,TRBJ2-7,TRBD1,TGTGCCACCTCGGACAGGGGGAGCTACGAGCAGTACTTC,CATSDRGSYEQYF
NA,TRBV6-2/TRBV6-3,TRBJ2-5,NA,TGTGCCAGCAGCCTCGACTACGGAAGGCCCAATGAGCAGTACTTC,CASSLDYGRPNEQYF
NA,TRBV7-8,TRBJ2-7,NA,TGTGCCAGCAGCTTAGGATCCCACGCGCAGTACTTC,CASSLGSHAQYF
NA,TRBV21-1,TRBJ2-7,NA,TGTGCCAGCAGCAGTCTCACAGAAGGATTTTTCTACGAGCAGTACTTC,CASSSLTEGFFYEQYF
few,TRBV4-2,TRBJ2-1,TRBD2,TGTGCCAGCAGCCAGGGGGGTCAACTAGCGGGAAATTTTTACAATGAGCAGTTCTTC,CASSQGGQLAGNFYNEQFF
NA,TRBV10-3,TRBJ2-3,NA,TGTGCCAGCCAAACCCTTAGGGACTCTAGCACAGATACGCAGTATTTT,CASQTLRDSSTDTQYF
few,TRBV10-3,TRBJ2-7,NA,TGTGCCATCAGTGATGTCAGCACGAGCTCCTACGAGCAGTACTTC,CAISDVSTSSYEQYF
NA,TRBV7-3,TRBJ2-1,TRBD2,TGTGCCAGCAGCGCCAGAGCGGGAGTGCCCTACAATGAGCAGTTCTTC,CASSARAGVPYNEQFF
few,TRBV29-1,TRBJ2-1,TRBD2,TGCAGCGTTGAAAAAGGAATAGGACTAGGGACTGAGCAGTTCTTC,CSVEKGIGLGTEQFF
many,TRBV29-1,TRBJ2-3,TRBD1,TGCAGCGTTGAGGGGACAGTCACAGATACGCAGTATTTT,CSVEGTVTDTQYF
NA,TRBV7-4,TRBJ2-5,TRBD2,TGTGCCAGCAGCCCCGAGGGCGGGAGGAATAAGCAGTACTTC,CASSPEGGRNKQYF
NA,TRBV6-2/TRBV6-3,TRBJ2-1,NA,TGTGCCAGCAGTGCCTATAGCAATGAGCAGTTCTTC,CASSAYSNEQFF
NA,TRBV6-2/TRBV6-3,TRBJ2-7,TRBD2,TGTGCCAGCAGTCTAGCGGGGGACTTCTCCTACGAGCAGTACTTC,CASSLAGDFSYEQYF
NA,TRBV25-1,TRBJ1-2,TRBD1,TGTGCCAGCAGGGGAACAGGGGAGGACTATGGCTACACCTTC,CASRGTGEDYGYTF
NA,TRBV29-1,TRBJ2-1,NA,TGCAGCGTTGAGCGAGGGCAGGAGCAGTTCTTC,CSVERGQEQFF
few,TRBV4-2,TRBJ2-7,TRBD2,TGTGCCAGCAGCCAAGCTCTTAGCGGGAGTTACGAGCAGTACTTC,CASSQALSGSYEQYF
few,TRBV7-2,TRBJ1-2,TRBD1,TGTGCCAGCAGCTTAGCGGGTGGGGACAGGATGAATGGCTACACCTTC,CASSLAGGDRMNGYTF
many,TRBV27,TRBJ2-1,TRBD1,TGTGCCAGCAGTTGGGACAGGGGGTATTACAATGAGCAGTTCTTC,CASSWDRGYYNEQFF
few,TRBV12-3/TRBV12-4,TRBJ1-4,NA,TGTGCCAGCAGTTTGTCCCAGCGGGAAAAACTGTTTTTT,CASSLSQREKLFF
few,TRBV7-2,TRBJ1-5,NA,TGTGCCAGCAGCTTAGAAGGCGCCGGATCCCAGCCCCAGCATTTT,CASSLEGAGSQPQHF
NA,TRBV2,TRBJ2-7,TRBD2,TGTGCCAGCAGTCCGGGACTAGCGGGAGAGAATGAGCAGTACTTC,CASSPGLAGENEQYF
NA,TRBV7-9,TRBJ2-3,TRBD2,TGTGCCGCGGGGCTAGCGGGGGGGCCAGATACGCAGTATTTT,CAAGLAGGPDTQYF